Sequencing of this T cell receptor beta chain was carried out in a study of blood T cell repertoires in COVID-19. The wider study: Samples representing acute and convalescent COVID-19 were sourced from the United States, Italy and Spain. The analysed material was cDNA or gDNA that came from T cells, B-cell-depleted T cells, or PBMCs.

Study processing details: Amplification from reference gene primers served as the basis for estimated nucleated cell counts. Repertoires were generated with immunoSEQ multiplex PCR, while TCRdb's copy carries only in-frame clones and drops some. Clone size and the V and J calls come from that table; the DNA yielded D and trimming. In the table there are about 150,000 clones, around 74% of which are singletons. The CDR3 is 13 residues long. Unmatched junction bases numbered 2, after V lost 1 base and J lost 8 bases. Per germline, CDR1 SGHNT and CDR2 YENEEA. This clone was observed a handful of times. The chain links TRBV11-3 to TRBJ1-1; 9 nucleotides match TRBD1. This TCR derives from a woman older than 75 with acute or convalescent COVID-19. Source material: peripheral blood. DNA for the CDR3: TGTGCCAGCAGCTTAGGTGGGACAGGGGAAGCTTTCTTT. It codes for CASSLGGTGEAFF.